The entry that follows covers one TCR beta chain sequence. The target of this receptor is not known. No base quality values were provided; no much bigger clone lies one nucleotide off. The sample comes from a study of OX40 agonist ivuxolimab in advanced cancers. For the wider study: Ivuxolimab was a fully human IgG2 agonistic monoclonal antibody targeting the costimulatory receptor OX40 (CD134). A male proportion of almost 85% and a mean age of approximately 61 years, ranging from about 23 to 90, were recorded for the dose-escalation cohort. The paper describes the monotherapy dose-escalation part (N of about 47 patients) of the phase I trial of ivuxolimab. Three dose-escalation patients achieved partial responses, one with hepatocellular carcinoma and two with cutaneous melanoma. Among the roughly 50 dose-escalation patients, around 20 had hepatocellular carcinoma, approximately 15 melanoma, 9 renal cell carcinoma and 9 head and neck cancer. Prior anti-PD-1, anti-PD-L1 or anti-CTLA-4 therapy was permitted, and approximately 41% of dose-escalation patients had received checkpoint inhibitors. Intravenous ivuxolimab was administered to patients every 2 weeks at six dose levels: 0.01, 0.1, 0.3, 1.5, 3 and 10 mg/kg. The point of sequencing TCRbeta in the periphery was to test whether ivuxolimab changed TCR sequence diversity and drove clonal T-cell expansion. Here is what the overall study found, with its caveats: At doses of 0.1 to 3.0 mg/kg, clonal expansion of both CD4+ and CD8+ T cells in blood was seen between baseline and week 6. Which antigens the clonally expanded peripheral T cells were specific for was not determined. Low levels of normalized T-cell clonal expansion were also shown by some nonresponding patients. On average, CD8+ T cells showed more expanded clones than CD4+ T cells after ivuxolimab. In the 0.1-3.0 mg/kg groups, partial responders had among the lowest normalized peripheral clonal expansion, particularly in CD8+ T cells.

For sequencing of the TCRbeta CDR3 region, genomic DNA was extracted from the sorted cells. TCRbeta CDR3 regions were sequenced using the immunoSEQ Assay. TCRdb took over this immuneACCESS table, retaining in-frame rearrangements with V and J assigned. Such tables are incomplete; in checked studies, under half of the missing clones stem from an unresolved V gene, and the remainder is unexplained. Recorded for this sample are approximately 35,000 clones; roughly four fifths of them occurred a single time. The ten biggest clones cover approximately 9.9% of the sample. The V and J ends are trimmed by 3 bases and 4 bases, leaving 7 bases between them. The germline V gene (reference sequence) gives CDR1 as LNHDA and CDR2 as SQIVND. From the cysteine through the phenylalanine, the CDR3 covers 13 amino acids. Here the CDR3 DNA is all that survives: 39 bases in frame from base 1. Patients with autoimmune disease history or receiving systemic immunosuppression were excluded from the trial. Peripheral blood for TCR sequencing was collected from all dose cohorts at baseline, on cycle 4 day 1, and on cycle 7 day 1. The samples were taken from a phase I, first-in-human, multicenter, open-label dose-escalation trial of ivuxolimab. Adults with locally advanced or metastatic head and neck squamous cell, hepatocellular, melanoma or renal cell carcinoma were enrolled in the trial. Before TCR sequencing, CD4+ T cells and CD8+ T cells were sorted from peripheral blood as separate populations.

The TCR was taken from an adult with an advanced solid tumor such as melanoma, head and neck, liver or kidney cancer. The chain employs TRBV19 and TRBJ1-5, with no D gene named confidently. The sequencing here drew on CD4+ or CD8+ T cells sorted from blood, taken in a trial of the OX40 agonist ivuxolimab. The bases are TGTGCCAGTAGTATGCGCATTAATCAGCCCCAGCATTTT. Translated, it gives CASSMRINQPQHF.